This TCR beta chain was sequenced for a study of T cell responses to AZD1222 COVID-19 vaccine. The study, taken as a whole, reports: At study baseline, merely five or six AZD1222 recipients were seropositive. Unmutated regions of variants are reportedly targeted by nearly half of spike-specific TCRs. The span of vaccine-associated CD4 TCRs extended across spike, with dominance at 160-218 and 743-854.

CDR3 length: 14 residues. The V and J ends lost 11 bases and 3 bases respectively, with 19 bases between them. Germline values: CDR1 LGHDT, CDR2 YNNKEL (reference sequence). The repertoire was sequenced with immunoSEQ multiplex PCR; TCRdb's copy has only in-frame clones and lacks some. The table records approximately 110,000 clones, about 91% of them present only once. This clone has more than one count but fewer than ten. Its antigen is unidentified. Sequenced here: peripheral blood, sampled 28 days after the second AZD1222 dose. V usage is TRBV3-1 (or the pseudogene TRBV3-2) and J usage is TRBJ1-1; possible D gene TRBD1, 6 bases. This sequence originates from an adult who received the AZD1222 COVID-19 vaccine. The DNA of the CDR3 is TGTGCCGTCAAGGGTAGGGGGGGACACACTGAAGCTTTCTTT. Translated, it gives CAVKGRGGHTEAFF.